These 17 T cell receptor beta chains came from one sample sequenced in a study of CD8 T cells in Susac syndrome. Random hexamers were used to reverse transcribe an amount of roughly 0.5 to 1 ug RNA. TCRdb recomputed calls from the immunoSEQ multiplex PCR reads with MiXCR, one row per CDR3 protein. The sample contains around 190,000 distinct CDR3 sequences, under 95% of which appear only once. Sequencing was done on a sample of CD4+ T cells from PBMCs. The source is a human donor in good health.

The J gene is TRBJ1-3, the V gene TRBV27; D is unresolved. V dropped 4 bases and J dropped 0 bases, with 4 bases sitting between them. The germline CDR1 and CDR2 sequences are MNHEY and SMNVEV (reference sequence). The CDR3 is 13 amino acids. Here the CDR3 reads CASSWASGNTIYF. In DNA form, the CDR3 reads TGTGCCAGCAGTTGGGCCTCTGGAAACACCATATATTTT.

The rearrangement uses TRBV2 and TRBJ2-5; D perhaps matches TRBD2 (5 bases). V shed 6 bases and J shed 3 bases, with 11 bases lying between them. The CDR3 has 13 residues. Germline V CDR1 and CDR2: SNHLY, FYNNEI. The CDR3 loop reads CASRREPKETQYF. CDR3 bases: TGTGCCAGCAGACGGGAACCCAAAGAGACCCAGTACTTC.

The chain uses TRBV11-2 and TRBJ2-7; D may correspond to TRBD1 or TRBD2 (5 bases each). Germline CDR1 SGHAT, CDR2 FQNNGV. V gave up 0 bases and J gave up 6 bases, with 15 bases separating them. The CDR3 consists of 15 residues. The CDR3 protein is CASSLDRDLALEQYF. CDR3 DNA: TGTGCCAGCAGCTTAGACCGGGACCTCGCCCTCGAGCAGTACTTC. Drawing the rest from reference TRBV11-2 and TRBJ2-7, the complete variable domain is EAGVAQSPRYKIIEKRQSVAFWCNPISGHATLYWYQQILGQGPKLLIQFQNNGVVDDSQLPKDRFSAERLKGVDSTLKIQPAKLEDSAVYLCASSLDRDLALEQYFGPGTRLTVT.

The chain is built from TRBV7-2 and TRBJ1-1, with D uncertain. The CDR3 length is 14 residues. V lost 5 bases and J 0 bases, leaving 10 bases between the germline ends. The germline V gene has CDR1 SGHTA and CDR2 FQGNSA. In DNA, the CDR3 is TGTGCCAGCAGCCGAGAGGGCTTGAACACTGAAGCTTTCTTT. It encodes CASSREGLNTEAFF.

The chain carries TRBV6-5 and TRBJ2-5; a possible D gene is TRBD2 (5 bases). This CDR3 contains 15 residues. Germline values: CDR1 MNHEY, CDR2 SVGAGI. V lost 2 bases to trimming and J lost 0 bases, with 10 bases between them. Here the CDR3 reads CASSYGSQHQETQYF. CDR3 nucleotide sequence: TGTGCCAGCAGTTACGGGAGCCAACACCAAGAGACCCAGTACTTC.

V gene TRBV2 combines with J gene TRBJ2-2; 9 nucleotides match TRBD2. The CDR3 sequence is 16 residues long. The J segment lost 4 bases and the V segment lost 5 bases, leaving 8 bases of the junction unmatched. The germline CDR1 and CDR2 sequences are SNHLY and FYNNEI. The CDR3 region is CASSWTSEISTGELFF. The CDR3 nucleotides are TGTGCCAGCAGTTGGACTAGCGAGATTTCCACCGGGGAGCTGTTTTTT.

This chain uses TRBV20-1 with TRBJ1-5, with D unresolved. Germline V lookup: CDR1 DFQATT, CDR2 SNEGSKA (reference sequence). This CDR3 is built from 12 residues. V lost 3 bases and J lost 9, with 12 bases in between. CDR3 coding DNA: TGCAGTGCTAGTCAAGAGCGGGGGCCCCAGCATTTT. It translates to CSASQERGPQHF.

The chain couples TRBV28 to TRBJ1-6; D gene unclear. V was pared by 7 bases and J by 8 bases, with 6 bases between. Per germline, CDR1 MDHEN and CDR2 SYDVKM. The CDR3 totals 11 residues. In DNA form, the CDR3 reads TGTGCCAGCACCTCTGATTCACCCCTCCACTTT. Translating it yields CASTSDSPLHF.

The CDR3 loop is CASSKEGQGENEQFF. The CDR3 bases are TGTGCCAGCAGCAAAGAGGGACAGGGAGAAAATGAGCAGTTCTTC. This sequence joins TRBV21-1 and TRBJ2-1; TRBD1, the table's D call, was not compared with the DNA. TRBV21-1 is listed as a pseudogene. The CDR3 loop spans 15 amino acids.

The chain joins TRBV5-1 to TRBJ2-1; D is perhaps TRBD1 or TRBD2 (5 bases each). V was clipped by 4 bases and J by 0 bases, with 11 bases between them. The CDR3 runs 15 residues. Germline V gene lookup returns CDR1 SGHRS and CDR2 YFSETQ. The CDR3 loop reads CASSPPGPSYNEQFF. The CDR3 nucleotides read TGCGCCAGCAGCCCTCCGGGACCCTCCTACAATGAGCAGTTCTTC.

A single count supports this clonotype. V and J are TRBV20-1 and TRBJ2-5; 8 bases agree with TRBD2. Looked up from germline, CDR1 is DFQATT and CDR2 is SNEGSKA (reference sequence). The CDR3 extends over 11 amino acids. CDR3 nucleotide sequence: TGCGGCGGGGGGCCGGAAGAGACCCAGTACTTC. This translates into CGGGPEETQYF.

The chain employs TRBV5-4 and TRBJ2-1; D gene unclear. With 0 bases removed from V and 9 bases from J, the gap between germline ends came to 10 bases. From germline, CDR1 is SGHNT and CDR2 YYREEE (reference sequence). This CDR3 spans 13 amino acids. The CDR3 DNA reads TGTGCCAGCAGCTTGGAAATGCCCGGTGAGCAGTTCTTC. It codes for CASSLEMPGEQFF.

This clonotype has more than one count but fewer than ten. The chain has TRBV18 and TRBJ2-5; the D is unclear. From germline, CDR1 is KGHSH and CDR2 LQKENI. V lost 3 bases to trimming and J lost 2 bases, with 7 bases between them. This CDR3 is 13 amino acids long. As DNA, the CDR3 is TGTGCCAGCTCACCTACCCTACAAGAGACCCAGTACTTC. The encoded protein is CASSPTLQETQYF.

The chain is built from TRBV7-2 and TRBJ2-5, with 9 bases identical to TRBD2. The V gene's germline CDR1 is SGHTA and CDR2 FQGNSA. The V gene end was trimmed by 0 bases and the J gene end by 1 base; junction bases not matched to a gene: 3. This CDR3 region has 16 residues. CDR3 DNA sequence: TGTGCCAGCAGCTTAGCAGGCGGGGGGGTCCAAGAGACCCAGTACTTC. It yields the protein CASSLAGGGVQETQYF.

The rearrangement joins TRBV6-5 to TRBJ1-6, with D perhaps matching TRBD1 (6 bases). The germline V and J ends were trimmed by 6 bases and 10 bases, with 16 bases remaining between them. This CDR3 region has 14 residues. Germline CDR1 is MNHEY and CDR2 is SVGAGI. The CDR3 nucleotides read TGTGCCAGCAGCCTCGGGGGGGGCGGATCACCCCTCCACTTT. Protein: CASSLGGGGSPLHF.

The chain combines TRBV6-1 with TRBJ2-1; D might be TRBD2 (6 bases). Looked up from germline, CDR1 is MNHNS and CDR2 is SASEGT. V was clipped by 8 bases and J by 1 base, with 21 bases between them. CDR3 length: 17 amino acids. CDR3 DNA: TGTGCCAGCGGAGGGCTCTCCGGACCCTTATCCTACAATGAGCAGTTCTTC. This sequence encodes CASGGLSGPLSYNEQFF.

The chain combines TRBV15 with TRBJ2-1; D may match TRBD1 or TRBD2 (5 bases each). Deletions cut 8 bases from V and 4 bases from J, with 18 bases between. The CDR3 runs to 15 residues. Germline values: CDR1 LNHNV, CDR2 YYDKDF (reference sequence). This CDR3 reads CATRQSGGPYNEQFF. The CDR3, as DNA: TGTGCCACCCGACAGAGTGGCGGGCCTTACAATGAGCAGTTCTTC. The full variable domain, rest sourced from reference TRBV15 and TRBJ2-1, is DAMVIQNPRYQVTQFGKPVTLSCSQTLNHNVMYWYQQKSSQAPKLLFHYYDKDFNNEADTPDNFQSRRPNTSFCFLDIRSPGLGDTAMYLCATRQSGGPYNEQFFGPGTRLTVL.